The source of this T cell receptor (beta chain) is a study of cytomegalovirus exposure and HLA in healthy donors listed by TCRdb under 2017. Regarding the research as a whole: An earlier analysis of some 620 of the donors reported roughly 300 Gb of sequence data and roughly 120 million unique TCR beta sequences obtained from about 170 million T cells. About 5 DR-DQ haplotypes were handled as single units for association and clustering, since linkage in the cohort was strong. The study aimed to test whether signatures of past pathogen exposure could be identified by cataloging public T cell receptors. To study patterns of TCR occurrence, a later analysis re-analyzed previously published TCR beta repertoires from around 700 donors and added high-resolution HLA genotyping. An earlier analysis of 587 of the donors used high-throughput TCR beta sequencing to judge whether each TCR beta V gene segment behaved as functional or pseudogenic. Typing coverage varied by locus: roughly 620-640 donors for A, B, C, DRB1 and DQB1; about 520 for DQA1; approximately 610 for DPA1; roughly 470 for DPB1. An early release covering 550 to 650 HLA-typed donors comprised about 300 gigabases of sequencing data and 85 million or so unique TCR sequences. Every discovery cohort repertoire had been produced on one sequencing platform. HLA typing included class I and class II loci at four-digit resolution. Among 300 to 450 genotyped donors of the cohort, an average of roughly 240,000 unique TCR beta nucleotide sequences were sequenced per donor, about a sixth of them non-productive. To predict cytomegalovirus infection status, the study combined high-throughput TCR immunosequencing, statistical association of individual TCRs with disease status, and machine learning. Rather than drawing on any new phenotypic data, the later analysis identified candidate immune exposures from TCR beta sequences and the way those sequences occurred across donors. Of the roughly 400 genotyped donors, 65% to 90% fell in the genetic ancestry cluster associated with self-reported Caucasian donors. Along with the approximately 650-subject first cohort, a separate validation cohort of over a hundred different subjects was used. A later genetic analysis took genome-wide SNP genotypes for about 60% of the roughly 670 donors and used that subset as a discovery cohort. The study used immunosequencing to profile the T cell repertoires of more than 650 subjects and linked those repertoires to cytomegalovirus serostatus. Donor age, sex, ethnicity and CMV serostatus were collected together with the repertoire data. Broad study findings and their caveats: In vitro tests confirmed that a few of the cytomegalovirus-associated TCR beta chains recognize cytomegalovirus antigens. In a later analysis, the rate of TCR association differed among HLA loci, with DRB1 alleles having the most associated TCRs and HLA-C alleles having the fewest. In a later genetic analysis, a missense DCLRE1C variant was associated with V-gene and J-gene trimming of TCR beta chains, and the association was replicated in an independent cohort. Only TCR beta chains were sequenced in this cohort, and the absence of alpha or paired-chain data limited detectable features. The study listed 150 to 200 TCR beta chains as associated with cytomegalovirus. In a later analysis, HLA-associated TCR beta chains showed more clonal expansion and lower generation probabilities than non-associated chains that were equally common. In a later genetic analysis, fewer N-insertions in productive TCRs were reported among donors in an Asian-associated ancestry cluster than the roughly 700-donor mean. At a false discovery rate of 0.05, a later analysis linked approximately 18,000 TCR beta sequences to specific HLA alleles. Strong co-occurrence of HLA alleles, especially DR and DQ, made assigning TCR associations to individual alleles difficult. In an earlier analysis of approximately 590 of the donors, most TCR beta V segments were observed in productive rearrangements about 87% or about 30% of the time, broadly matching IMGT annotations. Across donors, most TCR sequences were observed very rarely, whereas some public TCRs were present in many individuals. Linkage disequilibrium might explain the correlated functional status among segregating V segments, but an unknown experimental factor could not be excluded. It was suggested by the authors that the approach could potentially be generalized to other disease states and immunological phenotypes. Sequencing depth was assumed to be roughly uniform across donors in the presence/absence analyses, though that assumption may not hold. Because some donors lacked HLA typing at each locus, the association tests relied only on the typed subset. The classifier was reported to diagnose cytomegalovirus status with high specificity and sensitivity in both the original and validation cohorts. A further reported finding was that TCR beta sequences accurately predicted the HLA-A and HLA-B alleles for most subjects in the first cohort. A group of highly shared sequence variants was considered likely to be a technical artifact of the sequencing pipeline. Several of the top co-occurrence clusters appeared to be linked to parvovirus B19, influenza, CMV and Epstein-Barr virus, according to a later analysis. Some IMGT-functional V segments, including TRBV6-2 and TRBV6-3, could not be told apart with the 87-base-pair reads, so those segments were excluded. Most CMV-associated TCR beta chains appeared to be HLA-restricted in a later analysis, and the HLA associations seemed to be driven largely by CMV exposure. Because counts were too low, about 15 rarely observed V segments, including chromosome 9 orphons, were left out of the earlier analysis of some 640 of the donors. For the cohort, immune exposure information was limited to CMV serostatus.

This clone was seen once. There is no known antigen for this receptor. No clone much larger than this one lies a single base away; base qualities are absent. In total, more than 500 healthy bone marrow donors made up the cohort. Cohort members were all nominally healthy when sampled, although unrecorded immune exposures were likely present. The donor tested CMV seropositive, placing the donor among the approximately 290 seropositive members of the cohort. A peripheral blood sample was provided by each donor, and peripheral blood mononuclear cells were used for TCR beta sequencing. The Qiagen DNeasy Blood Extraction Kit was used to extract genomic DNA from the blood cell samples. Library preparation used the immunoSEQ multiplex PCR assay. A mixture of 60 forward primers for TCR Vbeta segments and 13 reverse primers for TCR Jbeta segments was used in the multiplex PCR. Amplification of the CDR3 region of rearranged TCR beta genes was performed with a multiplex PCR assay on genomic DNA. The amplified TCR beta libraries were sequenced on the Illumina HiSeq System as 87-base-pair reads. The paper's processing steps were these. Across the 670 or so repertoires, a later analysis counted approximately 75 million unique TCR beta chains, 9 million to 14 million of which were shared by at least two donors. Raw reads were error-corrected and collapsed into unique sequences with a nearest-neighbor algorithm that merged closely related sequences to remove PCR and sequencing errors. V, D and J gene segments were assigned by aligning CDR3 sequences to IMGT reference sequences. Each retained sequence needed at least a six-nucleotide match to both a V gene segment and a J gene segment. Rearrangements were called productive when the CDR3 lacked stop codons and stayed in frame with V and J; all others were non-productive. CDR3 was defined by IMGT convention, running from the second conserved V-encoded cysteine to the conserved J-encoded phenylalanine. The earlier analysis of around 640 of the donors excluded sequences that lacked an unambiguous match to a single V gene segment. In an earlier analysis of about 590 of the donors, a V segment was called functional when productive rearrangements were above 56.7%, and segregating when the standard deviation between donors exceeded 5%. A statistical classification framework was built to diagnose cytomegalovirus status from the catalog of TCR beta chain sequences. V and J gene assignment, in a later analysis, came from comparing TCR nucleotide sequences with IMGT/GENE-DB human TR gene sequences. In a later analysis, CDR3 sequences and most-parsimonious VDJ recombination scenarios were assigned using the TCRdist pipeline. In a later analysis, each TCR beta chain was defined by its CDR3 amino acid sequence together with its V-gene family, and reads without a unique V-gene family were excluded. A later analysis removed several hundred highly shared, low-generation-probability nucleotide sequences to deal with suspected cross-contamination and a sequencing artifact. A later analysis calculated a clonal expansion index for each public chain from normalized within-repertoire ranks of inferred template counts. In a later analysis, generation probabilities were computed with a VDJ recombination model fitted to out-of-frame rearrangements, and the resulting probabilities were checked against IGoR. In a later analysis, hypergeometric tests were used to score TCR-TCR, TCR-HLA and TCR-CMV co-occurrence, with a repertoire-size bias correction applied to TCR pairs. A later analysis estimated false discovery rates by permuting HLA or CMV assignments 20 times. In a later analysis, co-occurring TCRs were grouped using DBSCAN, and TCRdist sequence similarity was added for clustering within HLA-allele-positive subsets. Repertoires with fewer than 30,000 or more than 120,000 public chains were left out of co-occurrence clustering, as were five repertoires with anomalous nucleotide sharing. TCRdb took over this immuneACCESS table, retaining in-frame rearrangements with V and J assigned. Such tables are incomplete; in checked studies, under half of the missing clones stem from an unresolved V gene, and the remainder is unexplained. That table supplies the V and J calls and clone size; D and trimming were determined from the DNA. This sample is represented by about 110,000 clones; approximately 82% of them were singletons. The ten top clones hold more than 6.5% of the sample.

Measured from the cysteine to the phenylalanine, the CDR3 is 16 residues long. The retained sequence is limited to the CDR3, 48 bases, with the frame set at the first base. The germline V gene yields SNHLY for CDR1 and FYNNEI for CDR2. At the junction V is shortened by 1 base and J by 0 bases; bases outside the gene matches: 3. The rearrangement joined TRBV2 to TRBJ1-1; 9 bases in the junction line up with TRBD1. Specimen: PBMCs. The origin of this receptor is a man between 35 and 55 years old in good health and CMV-seropositive. The CDR3: CASSEGGQGLNTEAFF. The sequenced DNA: TGTGCCAGCAGTGAAGGCGGACAGGGGCTGAACACTGAAGCTTTCTTT. Where the CDR3 stops, the reference TRBV2 and TRBJ1-1 genes take over; the full variable domain is EPEVTQTPSHQVTQMGQEVILRCVPISNHLYFYWYRQILGQKVEFLVSFYNNEISEKSEIFDDQFSVERPDGSNFTLKIRSTKLEDSAMYFCASSEGGQGLNTEAFFGQGTRLTVV.